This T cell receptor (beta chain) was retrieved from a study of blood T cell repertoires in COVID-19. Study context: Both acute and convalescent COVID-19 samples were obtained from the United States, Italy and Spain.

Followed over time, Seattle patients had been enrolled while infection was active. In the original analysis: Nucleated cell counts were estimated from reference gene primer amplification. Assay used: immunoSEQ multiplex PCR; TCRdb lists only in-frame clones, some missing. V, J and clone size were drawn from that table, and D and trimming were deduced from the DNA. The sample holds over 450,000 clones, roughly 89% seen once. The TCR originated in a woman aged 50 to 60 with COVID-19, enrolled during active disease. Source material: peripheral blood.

DNA of the CDR3: TGTGCCAGCAGTGAGGGGACAGGGAGTGAAAAACTGTTTTTT. Translated: CASSEGTGSEKLFF. The genes are TRBV2 and TRBJ1-4; 9 positions agree with TRBD1. Unmatched junction bases numbered 3, after V lost 3 bases and J lost 7 bases. Germline V CDR1 and CDR2: SNHLY, FYNNEI. This CDR3 contains 14 residues.